Sequencing of this TCR beta chain was carried out in a study of cytomegalovirus exposure and HLA in healthy donors. In the study overall: In a later analysis, it was reported that the approximately 110 validation repertoires had been produced on the same platform as the roughly 700 repertoires belonging to the first cohort.

This clone was detected ten times or more. Its antigen is unknown. Study results and limitations: Researchers catalogued 150 or so TCR beta chains as cytomegalovirus-associated.

The study drew the donors from its 120-subject validation cohort, separate from the 666-subject first cohort. Trimming left V 2 bases short and J 10 bases short, with 15 bases between. Germline V CDR1 and CDR2: SGHTA, FQGTGA. The CDR3 has 14 residues. Sequenced by immunoSEQ multiplex PCR; TCRdb stores in-frame clones only, minus some. The repertoire consists of around 250,000 clones, with roughly 89% occurring once and the leading ten covering approximately 0.34%. The V gene is TRBV7-3, the J gene TRBJ2-1; possible D gene TRBD1, 6 bases. Source material: PBMCs. The TCR sequence derives from a woman aged 18-29 years in good health and CMV-seronegative. The CDR3 nucleotides are TGTGCCAGCAGCTTACACCAGGGGAGACCGGAGCAGTTCTTC. Translated, it gives CASSLHQGRPEQFF.